The source of this TCR beta chain is a study of CD8 T cells in Susac syndrome. TCR beta was sequenced from blood CD8+ and CD4+ T cells. The multiple sclerosis control group consisted of treatment-naive patients whose relapsing-remitting disease, which was either stable or active, fulfilled revised McDonald criteria. This clonotype has only one observation. RNA totalling about 0.5 to 1 ug underwent reverse transcription with random hexamers. An immunoSEQ multiplex PCR generated amplified TCR beta CDR3 products spanning 54 Vbeta and 13 Jbeta. TCRdb itself ran the immunoSEQ multiplex PCR reads through MiXCR, one entry per CDR3 protein. The sample contains approximately 200,000 distinct CDR3 sequences, 95% of which appear only once. Germline trimming cut 4 bases from V and 6 bases from J; bases unmatched to any gene: 5. The CDR3 extends over 14 amino acids. Germline CDR1 KGHSH, CDR2 LQKENI.

Specimen: CD4+ T cells from PBMCs. This sequence originates from a human donor with multiple sclerosis. This rearrangement joins TRBV18 to TRBJ1-2; 10 bases are shared with TRBD1. The CDR3 protein is CASSLPGQGNGYTF. For the CDR3, the DNA is TGTGCCAGCTCACTACCGGGACAGGGGAATGGCTACACCTTC.